These 20 T cell receptor beta chains were all obtained from the same sample, sequenced in a study of control samples from healthy donors and cancer patients. Only in-frame clones appear in the TCRdb table, and some are missing; sequencing was by immunoSEQ multiplex PCR. The profile shows tens of thousands of clones, about nine tenths of them singletons. The sequenced sample was blood. These receptors came from a woman in her twenties or thirties in good health.

This rearrangement joins TRBV18 to TRBJ1-1, with TRBD1 matching 8 bases. This CDR3 is 15 amino acids long. The germline V gene encodes CDR1 KGHSH and CDR2 LQKENI. V gave up 6 bases and J gave up 4 bases; unmatched junction bases: 10. The CDR3 is CASSYSTGVGTEAFF. Written as DNA, the CDR3 is TGTGCCAGCTCTTACTCGACAGGGGTTGGCACTGAAGCTTTCTTT. Full variable domain (missing parts from reference TRBV18 and TRBJ1-1): NAGVMQNPRHLVRRRGQEARLRCSPMKGHSHVYWYRQLPEEGLKFMVYLQKENIIDESGMPKERFSAEFPKEGPSILRIQQVVRGDSAAYFCASSYSTGVGTEAFFGQGTRLTVV.

This chain connects TRBV6-4 to TRBJ1-5; tentatively, D is TRBD1 (6 bases). V shed 9 bases and J shed 5 bases, with 17 bases lying between them. The CDR3 contains 14 residues. Germline lookup yields CDR1 MRHNA and CDR2 SNTAGT. The chain's CDR3 is CASTGTPDYQPQHF. Written as DNA, the CDR3 is TGTGCCAGTACCGGGACACCGGACTATCAGCCCCAGCATTTT.

The chain has TRBV12-3 or TRBV12-4 and TRBJ2-5, with TRBD2 matching over 8 bases. The junction had 5 bases not matched to a gene; V was cut back by 6 bases and J by 5 bases. The CDR3 covers 13 residues. CDR3 protein: CASSGGVLETQYF. The CDR3 nucleotides are TGTGCCAGCAGCGGGGGGGTTCTGGAGACCCAGTACTTC.

This chain joins TRBV19 and TRBJ1-5, with 7 bases that match TRBD1. Germline V CDR1 and CDR2: LNHDA, SQIVND (reference sequence). CDR3 length: 18 amino acids. The V gene end was trimmed by 5 bases and the J gene end by 3 bases; junction bases not matched to a gene: 16. CDR3 coding DNA: TGTGCCAGTAGTTACACCCGATCCCAGGGGGAGGTCAATCAGCCCCAGCATTTT. Residues: CASSYTRSQGEVNQPQHF.

In its sample, this clone was seen once. The genes are TRBV6-5 and TRBJ1-5; D gene ambiguous. The CDR3 is 15 residues long. V lost 8 bases to trimming and J lost 5 bases, with 19 bases between them. From germline, CDR1 is MNHEY and CDR2 SVGAGI. The CDR3 DNA sequence: TGTGCCAGCTCCTACCGGGGAGGCCCGGATCAGCCCCAGCATTTT. Its protein product is CASSYRGGPDQPQHF.

This chain links TRBV9 with TRBJ1-6, with a weak D call TRBD1 (6 bases). This CDR3 has 13 amino acids. With 4 bases removed from V and 6 bases from J, the gap between germline ends came to 8 bases. CDR1 and CDR2 from the germline V gene are SGDLS and YYNGEE. Written as DNA, the CDR3 is TGTGCCAGCAGCCTGGACAGTAATTCACCCCTCCACTTT. It codes for CASSLDSNSPLHF.

This chain links TRBV5-1 with TRBJ1-1, with 11 bases identical to TRBD1. After removal of 4 bases from V and 5 bases from J, the junction contained 10 bases not matched to a gene. CDR1 is SGHRS and CDR2 is YFSETQ in the germline V gene. The CDR3 contains 16 residues. The CDR3 here is CASSTRLDRGQTEAFF. CDR3 in DNA: TGCGCCAGCAGCACCCGCCTGGACAGGGGGCAAACTGAAGCTTTCTTT. Full variable domain (rest looked up from reference TRBV5-1 and TRBJ1-1): KAGVTQTPRYLIKTRGQQVTLSCSPISGHRSVSWYQQTPGQGLQFLFEYFSETQRNKGNFPGRFSGRQFSNSRSEMNVSTLELGDSALYLCASSTRLDRGQTEAFFGQGTRLTVV.

This CDR3 reads CASSSERQGGSYEQYF. The DNA of the CDR3 is TGTGCCAGCAGTTCTGAAAGACAGGGCGGCTCCTACGAGCAGTACTTC. The chain combines TRBV6-5 with TRBJ2-7; 7 nucleotides agree with TRBD1. Germline values: CDR1 MNHEY, CDR2 SVGAGI. V lost 4 bases and J lost 0; bases outside the gene matches: 9. CDR3 length: 16 residues.

DNA of the CDR3: TGCGCCAGCAGCTTGGCCCAGAGCTCCTATAATTCACCCCTCCACTTT. Its protein product is CASSLAQSSYNSPLHF. This rearrangement joins TRBV5-1 to TRBJ1-6, with D unclear. The CDR3 consists of 16 residues. CDR1 and CDR2 (germline): SGHRS, YFSETQ. V lost 0 bases to trimming and J lost 0 bases, with 7 bases between them.

The chain has TRBV11-2 and TRBJ1-4, with D perhaps TRBD1 (6 bases). The CDR3 extends over 15 amino acids. Germline assignment: CDR1 SGHAT and CDR2 FQNNGV. V was clipped by 3 bases and J by 1 base, with 9 bases between them. The CDR3 loop is CASSLVRGTNEKLFF. CDR3 sequence (DNA): TGTGCCAGCAGCTTGGTCAGGGGAACTAATGAAAAACTGTTTTTT.

V gene TRBV18 combines with J gene TRBJ2-2, with 12 bases matching TRBD2. Germline V lookup: CDR1 KGHSH, CDR2 LQKENI. Trimming took 1 base from V and 1 from J; bases not matched to a gene: 7. The CDR3 extends over 19 amino acids. In nucleotides, the CDR3 is TGTGCCAGCTCACCACGCCTAACTAGCGGGGGGCAGAACACCGGGGAGCTGTTTTTT. Translated, it gives CASSPRLTSGGQNTGELFF.

This chain joins TRBV11-2 and TRBJ2-3; D is possibly TRBD1 (5 bases). Germline V gives CDR1 SGHAT, CDR2 FQNNGV. Trimming removed 7 bases at V and 2 bases at J, with 13 bases between. The CDR3 extends over 14 amino acids. The CDR3 is CASTIRRVTDTQYF. The CDR3 DNA sequence: TGTGCCAGCACCATACGCAGGGTCACAGATACGCAGTATTTT.

V is TRBV5-1 and J is TRBJ1-6, with a tentative D call TRBD1 (5 bases). The CDR3 is 16 residues long. Trimming removed 0 bases from V and 11 bases from J, with 18 bases in between. Germline V gene sequence: CDR1 SGHRS, CDR2 YFSETQ. CDR3 loop: CASSLVAGMEGPPLHF. CDR3 DNA sequence: TGCGCCAGCAGCTTGGTTGCAGGGATGGAGGGACCACCCCTCCACTTT.

The chain uses TRBV5-6 and TRBJ2-1, with a tentative D call TRBD2 (6 bases). The germline V gene encodes CDR1 SGHDT and CDR2 YYEEEE. This CDR3 is 15 amino acids long. The V end lost 1 base, the J end lost 10 bases, and 18 bases lay between the germline ends. CDR3 loop: CASSLLAGYLREQFF. Here the CDR3 DNA reads TGTGCCAGCAGCTTGTTGGCGGGATATCTGAGGGAGCAGTTCTTC.

The chain couples TRBV5-4 to TRBJ2-3; 7 bases agree with TRBD2. V trimming: 1 base; J trimming: 1 base; junction bases outside the gene matches: 3. The CDR3 consists of 15 residues. Germline-derived CDR1 and CDR2 are SGHNT and YYREEE (reference sequence). As DNA, the CDR3 is TGTGCCAGCAGCTTGCGGACTAGAGGCACAGATACGCAGTATTTT. The encoded protein is CASSLRTRGTDTQYF.

The chain has TRBV4-1 and TRBJ2-6, with 9 bases fitting TRBD1. With V trimmed by 1 base and J by 1 base, 8 bases remained unmatched. Germline CDR1 reads MGHRA; CDR2 reads YSYEKL. This CDR3 comprises 19 residues. CDR3 loop: CASSQASDRGVSGANVLTF. Written as DNA, the CDR3 is TGCGCCAGCAGCCAAGCCTCGGACAGGGGAGTATCTGGGGCCAACGTCCTGACTTTC.

V is TRBV23-1 and J is TRBJ1-5; D remains ambiguous. TRBV23-1 is noted as an ORF with a role that remains uncertain. Trimming took 2 bases from V and 2 from J, leaving 10 bases between them. This CDR3 has 15 residues. The CDR3 coding sequence is TGCGCCAGCAGTCAAGCTTCTCAGGGCAATCAGCCCCAGCATTTT. Protein sequence: CASSQASQGNQPQHF.

The V gene is TRBV2, the J gene TRBJ2-1; D gene ambiguous. The CDR3 sequence is 12 residues long. Germline V gives CDR1 SNHLY, CDR2 FYNNEI. Trimming pared 4 bases from V and 7 bases from J, leaving 8 bases between. As DNA, the CDR3 is TGTGCCAGCAGTGGAAGGGCAAATGAGCAGTTCTTC. Its protein product is CASSGRANEQFF.

The chain couples TRBV7-9 to TRBJ2-3; D possibly corresponds to TRBD1 (5 bases). The V end lost 6 bases, the J end lost 0 bases, and 13 bases lay between the germline ends. Germline assignment: CDR1 SEHNR and CDR2 FQNEAQ (reference sequence). CDR3 size: 15 residues. The CDR3 loop is CASRLTTASTDTQYF. The CDR3 DNA reads as TGTGCCAGCAGATTAACGACAGCTAGCACAGATACGCAGTATTTT.

The V and J genes are TRBV28 and TRBJ2-7; D uncertain. V was shortened by 2 bases and J by 4 bases, with 6 bases between the two germline ends. This CDR3 is 12 amino acids long. CDR1 and CDR2 (germline): MDHEN, SYDVKM. The chain's CDR3 is CASSLGFYEQYF. CDR3 in DNA: TGTGCCAGCAGTTTAGGGTTTTACGAGCAGTACTTC.